The following is a T cell receptor beta chain sequence with its context. Measured with immunoSEQ multiplex PCR; TCRdb has only the in-frame clones, and not every one. The data contain roughly 230,000 clones, roughly 83% of them singletons. CDR3 length: 13 amino acids. Germline CDR1 is ENHRY and CDR2 is SYGVKD. Trimming pared 3 bases from V and 11 bases from J, leaving 13 bases between. These data belong to a study of blood T cell repertoires in COVID-19. This chain joins TRBV10-3 and TRBJ2-2, with D perhaps TRBD2 (5 bases). This TCR came from a woman aged 45-60 years with acute or convalescent COVID-19. What was sequenced was peripheral blood. CDR3 protein: CAISETAPGELFF. The CDR3 DNA reads as TGTGCCATCAGTGAAACCGCACCGGGAGAGCTGTTTTTT.